The sequence of this T cell receptor beta chain was determined in a study of CD8 T cells in ankylosing spondylitis. Study conclusions and caveats: It appeared that ankylosing spondylitis blood was characterized by a TCR beta motif of several highly homologous variants. Before this, some motif variants had been reported in reactive arthritis synovial fluid and blood.

This clonotype has a count of ten or more. No antigen is known for it. Libraries for TCR beta were made by quantitative 5'-RACE with molecular barcodes. TCRdb fed the 5' RACE reads into MiXCR, producing one record per CDR3 protein. The data contain some 250,000 distinct CDR3 sequences, 20% to 30% of them singletons. V lost 4 bases to trimming and J lost 4 bases, with 12 bases between them. This CDR3 has 14 amino acids. Germline V lookup: CDR1 SGHRS, CDR2 YFSETQ. The sequenced sample was blood, either unsorted or a sorted T cell fraction (not recorded which). J is TRBJ2-1 and V is TRBV5-1; D uncertain. The TCR comes from a male donor with ankylosing spondylitis or in good health (not recorded which). The CDR3 is CASSRTGPYNEQFF. CDR3 nucleotide sequence: TGCGCCAGCAGCCGGACCGGGCCTTACAATGAGCAGTTCTTC.